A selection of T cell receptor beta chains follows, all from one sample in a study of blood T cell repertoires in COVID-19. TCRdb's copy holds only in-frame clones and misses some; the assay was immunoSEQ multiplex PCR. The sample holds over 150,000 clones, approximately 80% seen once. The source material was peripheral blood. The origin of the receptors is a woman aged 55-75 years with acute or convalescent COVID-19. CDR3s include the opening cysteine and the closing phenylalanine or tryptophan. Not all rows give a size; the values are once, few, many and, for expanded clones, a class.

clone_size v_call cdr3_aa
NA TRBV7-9 CASSQDRGSKNIQYF
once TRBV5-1 CASSPLDRSNGYTF
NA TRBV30 CAWSVGVSSYNEQFF
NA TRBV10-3 CAISDRDRDHQETQYF
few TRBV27 CASSFRGSYGYTF
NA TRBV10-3 CAISERSQPQHF
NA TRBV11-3 CASSHGWETEAFF
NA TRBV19 CASSINSPASGNTIYF
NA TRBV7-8 CASSPRTGANEKLFF
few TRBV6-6 CASSLQGASGANVLTF
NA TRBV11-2 CASSPTLTSGGGNEQFF
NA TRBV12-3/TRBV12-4 CASSFSGESEAFF
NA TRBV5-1 CASSYETGVSNEKLFF
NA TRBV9 CASSVASGGAEWEQYF